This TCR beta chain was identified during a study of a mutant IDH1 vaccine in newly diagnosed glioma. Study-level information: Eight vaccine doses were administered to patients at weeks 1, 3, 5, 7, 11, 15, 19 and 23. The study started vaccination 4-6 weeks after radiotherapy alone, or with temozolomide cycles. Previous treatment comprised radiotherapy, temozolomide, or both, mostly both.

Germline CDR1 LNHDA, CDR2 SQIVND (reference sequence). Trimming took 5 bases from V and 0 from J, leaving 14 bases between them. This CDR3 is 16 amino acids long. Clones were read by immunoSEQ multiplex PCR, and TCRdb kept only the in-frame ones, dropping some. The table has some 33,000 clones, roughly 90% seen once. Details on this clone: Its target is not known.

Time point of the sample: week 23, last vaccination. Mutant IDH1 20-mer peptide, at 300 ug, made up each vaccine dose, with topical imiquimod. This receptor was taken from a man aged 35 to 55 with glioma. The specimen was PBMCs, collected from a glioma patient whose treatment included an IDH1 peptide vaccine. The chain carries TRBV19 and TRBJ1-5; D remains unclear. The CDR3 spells CASSPLAPDSNQPQHF. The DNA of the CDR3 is TGTGCCAGTAGTCCTTTGGCGCCCGATAGCAATCAGCCCCAGCATTTT.